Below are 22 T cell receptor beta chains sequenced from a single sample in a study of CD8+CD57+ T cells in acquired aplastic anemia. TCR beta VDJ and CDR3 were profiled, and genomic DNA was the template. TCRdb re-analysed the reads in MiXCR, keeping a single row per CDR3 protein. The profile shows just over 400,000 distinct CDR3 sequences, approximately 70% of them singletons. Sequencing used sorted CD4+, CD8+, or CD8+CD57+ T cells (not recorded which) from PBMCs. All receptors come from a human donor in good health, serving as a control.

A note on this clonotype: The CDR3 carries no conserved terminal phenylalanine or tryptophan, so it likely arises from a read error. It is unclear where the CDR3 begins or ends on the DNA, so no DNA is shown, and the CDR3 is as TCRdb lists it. The CDR3 spells CAISERIGGTETHY. The chain joins TRBV10-3 to TRBJ2-7; the table's D call, TRBD1, has no DNA check behind it. The V gene's germline CDR1 is ENHRY and CDR2 SYGVKD. The CDR3 is made up of 14 amino acids, end residues included.

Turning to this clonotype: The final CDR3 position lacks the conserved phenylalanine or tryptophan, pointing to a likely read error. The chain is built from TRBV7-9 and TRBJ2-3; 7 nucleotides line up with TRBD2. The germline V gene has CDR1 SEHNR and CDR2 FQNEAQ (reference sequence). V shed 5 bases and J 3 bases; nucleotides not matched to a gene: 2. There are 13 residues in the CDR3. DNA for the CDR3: TGTGCCAGCAGCACAGCGGGGACAGATACGCAGTATTCC. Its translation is CASSTAGTDTQYS.

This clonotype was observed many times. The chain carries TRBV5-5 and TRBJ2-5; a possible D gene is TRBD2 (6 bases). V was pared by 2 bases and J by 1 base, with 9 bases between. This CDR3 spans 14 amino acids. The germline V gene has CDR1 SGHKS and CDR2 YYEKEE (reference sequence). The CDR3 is CASSFDGSQETQYF. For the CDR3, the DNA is TGTGCCAGCAGCTTCGACGGGAGCCAAGAGACCCAGTACTTC. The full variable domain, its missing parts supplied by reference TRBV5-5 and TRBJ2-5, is DAGVTQSPTHLIKTRGQQVTLRCSPISGHKSVSWYQQVLGQGPQFIFQYYEKEERGRGNFPDRFSARQFPNYSSELNVNALLLGDSALYLCASSFDGSQETQYFGPGTRLLVL.

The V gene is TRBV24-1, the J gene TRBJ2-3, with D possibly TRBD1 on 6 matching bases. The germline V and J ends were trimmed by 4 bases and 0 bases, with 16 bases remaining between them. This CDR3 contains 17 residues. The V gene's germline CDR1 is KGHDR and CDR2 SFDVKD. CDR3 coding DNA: TGTGCCACCAGTGAACGCGCACAGGGAGCTAGCACAGATACGCAGTATTTT. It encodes CATSERAQGASTDTQYF.

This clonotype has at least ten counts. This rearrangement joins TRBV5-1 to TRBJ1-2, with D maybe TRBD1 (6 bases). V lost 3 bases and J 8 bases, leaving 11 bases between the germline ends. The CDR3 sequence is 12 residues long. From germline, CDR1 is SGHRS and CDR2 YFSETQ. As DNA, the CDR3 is TGCGCCAGCAGCTCTAAGGGGGGCGGCTACACCTTC. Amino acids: CASSSKGGGYTF.

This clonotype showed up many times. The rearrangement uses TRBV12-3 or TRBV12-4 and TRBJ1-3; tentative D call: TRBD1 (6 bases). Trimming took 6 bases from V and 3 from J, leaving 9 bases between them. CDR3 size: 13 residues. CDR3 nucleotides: TGTGCCAGCAGCATGGACAGTGGAAACACCATATATTTT. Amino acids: CASSMDSGNTIYF.

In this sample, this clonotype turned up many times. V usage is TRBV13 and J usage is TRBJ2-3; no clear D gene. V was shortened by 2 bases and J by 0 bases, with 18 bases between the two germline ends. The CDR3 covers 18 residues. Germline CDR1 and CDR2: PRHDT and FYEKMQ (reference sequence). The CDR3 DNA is TGTGCCAGCAGCTTAAATTTAGCTCGCAGCACGAGCACAGATACGCAGTATTTT. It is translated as CASSLNLARSTSTDTQYF.

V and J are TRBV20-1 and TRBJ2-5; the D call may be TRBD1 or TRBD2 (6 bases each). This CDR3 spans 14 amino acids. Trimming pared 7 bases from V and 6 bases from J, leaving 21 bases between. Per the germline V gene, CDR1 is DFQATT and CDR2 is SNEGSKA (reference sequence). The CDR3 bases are TGCAGTGTGGGGGGCACTAACAACGAGCAGACCCAGTACTTC. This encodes CSVGGTNNEQTQYF.

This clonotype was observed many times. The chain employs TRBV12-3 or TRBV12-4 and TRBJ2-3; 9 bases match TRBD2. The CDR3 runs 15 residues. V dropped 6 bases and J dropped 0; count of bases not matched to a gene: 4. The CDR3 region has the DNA TGTGCCAGCAGGAGACTAGCGGCTAGCACAGATACGCAGTATTTT. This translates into CASRRLAASTDTQYF.

Here the CDR3 reads CASSSLTGAGNSPLHF. The CDR3 nucleotides are TGTGCCAGCAGCTCTCTGACAGGGGCTGGAAATTCACCCCTCCACTTT. This chain connects TRBV11-2 to TRBJ1-6, with TRBD1 identical over 8 bases. Per germline, CDR1 SGHAT and CDR2 FQNNGV. Losses at the gene ends were 4 bases for V and 7 bases for J; bases not matched to a gene: 9. The CDR3 covers 16 residues.

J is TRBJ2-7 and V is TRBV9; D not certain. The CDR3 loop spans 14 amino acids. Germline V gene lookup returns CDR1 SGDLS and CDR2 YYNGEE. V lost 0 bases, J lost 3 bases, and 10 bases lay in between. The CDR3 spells CASSVASDIYEQYF. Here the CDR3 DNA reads TGTGCCAGCAGCGTAGCGAGCGACATCTACGAGCAGTACTTC.

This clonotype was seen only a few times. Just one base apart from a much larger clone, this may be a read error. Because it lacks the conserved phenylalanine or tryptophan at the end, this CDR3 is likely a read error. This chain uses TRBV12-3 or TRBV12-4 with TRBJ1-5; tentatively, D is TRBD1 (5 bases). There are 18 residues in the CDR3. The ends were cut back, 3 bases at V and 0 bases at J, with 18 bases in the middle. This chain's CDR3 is CASSFAGTEARSNQPQHS. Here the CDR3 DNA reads TGTGCCAGCAGTTTTGCCGGGACCGAAGCCCGTAGCAATCAGCCCCAGCATTCT.

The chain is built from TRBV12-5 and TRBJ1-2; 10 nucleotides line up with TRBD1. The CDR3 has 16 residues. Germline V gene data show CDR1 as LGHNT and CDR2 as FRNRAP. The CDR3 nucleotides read TGTGCCAGCAGCTTAATAGAAAGGCGGGACAGGGGAGCAGACACCTTC. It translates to CASSLIERRDRGADTF. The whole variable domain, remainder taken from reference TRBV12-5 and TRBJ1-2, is DARVTQTPRHKVTEMGQEVTMRCQPILGHNTVFWYRQTMMQGLELLAYFRNRAPLDDSGMPKDRFSAEMPDATLATLKIQPSEPRDSAVYFCASSLIERRDRGADTFGSGTRLTVV.

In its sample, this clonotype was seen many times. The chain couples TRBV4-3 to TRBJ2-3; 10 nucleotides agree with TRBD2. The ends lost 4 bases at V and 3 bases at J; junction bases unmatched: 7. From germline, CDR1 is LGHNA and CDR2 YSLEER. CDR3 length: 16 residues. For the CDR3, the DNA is TGCGCCAGCAGCCGGAATAGCGGGGGGCTAACAGATACGCAGTATTTT. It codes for CASSRNSGGLTDTQYF.

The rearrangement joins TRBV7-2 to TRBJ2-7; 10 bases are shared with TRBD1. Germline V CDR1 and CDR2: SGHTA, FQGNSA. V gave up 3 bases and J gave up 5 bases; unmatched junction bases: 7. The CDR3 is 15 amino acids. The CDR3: CASSFSGTGADEQYF. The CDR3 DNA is TGTGCCAGCAGCTTTTCCGGGACAGGGGCCGACGAGCAGTACTTC.

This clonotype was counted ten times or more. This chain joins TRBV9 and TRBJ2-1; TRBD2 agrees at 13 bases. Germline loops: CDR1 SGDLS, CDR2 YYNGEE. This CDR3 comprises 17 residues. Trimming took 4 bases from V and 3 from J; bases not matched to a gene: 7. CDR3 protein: CASSPGTSGVHYNEQFF. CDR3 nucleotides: TGTGCCAGCAGCCCTGGGACTAGCGGGGTTCACTACAATGAGCAGTTCTTC. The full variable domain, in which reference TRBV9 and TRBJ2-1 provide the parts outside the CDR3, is DSGVTQTPKHLITATGQRVTLRCSPRSGDLSVYWYQQSLDQGLQFLIQYYNGEERAKGNILERFSAQQFPDLHSELNLSSLELGDSALYFCASSPGTSGVHYNEQFFGPGTRLTVL.

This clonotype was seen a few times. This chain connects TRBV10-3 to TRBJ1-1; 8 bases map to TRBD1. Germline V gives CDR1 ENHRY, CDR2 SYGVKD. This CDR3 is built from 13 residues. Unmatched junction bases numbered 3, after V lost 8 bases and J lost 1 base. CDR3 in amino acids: CAIRTGTNTEAFF. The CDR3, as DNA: TGTGCCATCCGGACAGGGACGAACACTGAAGCTTTCTTT.

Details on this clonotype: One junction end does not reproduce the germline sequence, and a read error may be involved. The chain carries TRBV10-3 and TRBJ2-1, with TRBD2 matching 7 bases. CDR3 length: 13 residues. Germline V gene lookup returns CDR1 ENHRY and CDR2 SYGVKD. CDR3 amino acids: CATGSGGGNGQFF. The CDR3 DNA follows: TGTGCCACCGGATCAGGCGGGGGAAATGGGCAGTTCTTC.

The CDR3 sequence is CASSLDRGFHEQYV. The CDR3 region has the DNA TGCGCCAGCAGTCTCGACAGGGGGTTCCACGAGCAGTACGTC. The chain combines TRBV10-1 with TRBJ2-7; TRBD1 matches 9 bases. Germline V gene lookup returns CDR1 WNHNN and CDR2 SYGVQD (reference sequence). Trimming cost V 5 bases and J 5 bases; bases outside gene matches: 7. This CDR3 has 14 residues.

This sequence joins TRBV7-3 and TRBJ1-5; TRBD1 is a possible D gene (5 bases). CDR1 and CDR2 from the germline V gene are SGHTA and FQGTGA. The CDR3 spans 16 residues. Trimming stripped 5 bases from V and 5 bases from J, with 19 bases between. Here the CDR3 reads CASSPHDQGGDQPQHF. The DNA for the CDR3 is TGTGCCAGCAGCCCGCACGACCAGGGAGGGGATCAGCCCCAGCATTTT.

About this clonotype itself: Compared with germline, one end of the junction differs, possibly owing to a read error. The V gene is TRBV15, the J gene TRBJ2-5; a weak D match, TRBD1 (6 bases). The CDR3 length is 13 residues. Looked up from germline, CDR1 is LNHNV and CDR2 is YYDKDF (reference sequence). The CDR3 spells CATSRNRTETQYF. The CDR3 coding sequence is TGTGCCACCAGCAGGAACAGGACAGAGACGCAGTACTTC.

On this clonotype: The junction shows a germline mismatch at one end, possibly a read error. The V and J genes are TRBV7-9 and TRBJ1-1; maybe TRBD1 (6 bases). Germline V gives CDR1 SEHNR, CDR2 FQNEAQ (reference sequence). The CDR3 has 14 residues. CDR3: CASSDRDMNPEAFF. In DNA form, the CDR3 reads TGTGCCAGCAGCGACCGGGACATGAACCCTGAAGCTTTCTTT.